This T cell receptor beta chain came from a study of cytomegalovirus exposure and HLA in healthy donors. For the study at large: The 95 to 150 validation repertoires, a later analysis reported, used the same platform as the approximately 700 first-cohort repertoires.

The donors belonged to the roughly 110-subject validation cohort, separate from the approximately 700-subject first cohort. In the case of this clone: No antigen is known for it.

The repertoire was sequenced with immunoSEQ multiplex PCR; TCRdb's copy has only in-frame clones and lacks some. The table includes approximately 260,000 clones, 75% to 90% detected once. This CDR3 comprises 15 residues. The V and J ends lost 6 bases and 4 bases, in that order; junction bases with no gene match: 8. The germline V gene has CDR1 MGHDK and CDR2 SYGVNS. Points from the study as a whole: Under in vitro conditions, three CMV-associated chains were confirmed as specific for CMV antigens. Associated with cytomegalovirus, according to the listing, were 150 to 200 TCR beta chains.

This receptor was obtained from a woman under 40 in good health and CMV-seropositive. The sequencing sample was made of PBMCs. The chain couples TRBV25-1 to TRBJ2-2; 7 positions agree with TRBD1. The CDR3 loop is CASRARDSFTGELFF. The CDR3 DNA follows: TGTGCCAGCAGAGCCCGGGACAGTTTCACCGGGGAGCTGTTTTTT.